This paragraph covers one T cell receptor beta chain sequence. The time point is: after trial treatment. The treatment here: LDRT plus nivolumab, ipilimumab, low-dose cyclophosphamide and aspirin (RACIN trial). This entry comes from a study of low-dose radiotherapy and immunotherapy resistance in tumors. Study-wide background: Cohort 2's total reached 13 Gy over 26 weeks, at 1 Gy per fraction every two weeks. At a dose of 200 mg/m2, intravenous cyclophosphamide was given every two weeks, one day before radiation and immunotherapy.

Trimming took 0 bases from V and 0 from J, leaving 19 bases between them. Germline V gene data show CDR1 as SGHRS and CDR2 as YFSETQ. The CDR3 is 19 residues long. TRAV- and TRBV-specific primers were used for first-strand cDNA, which covered alpha and beta chains. The PCR that amplified TCRs ran for around 20 cycles, relying on a constant-region primer and a V-primer adapter. TCRdb re-called the reads through MiXCR, storing one row per CDR3 protein. The repertoire holds about 30,000 distinct CDR3 sequences, with 45% to 50% as singletons. The origin of this receptor is a male donor with gallbladder cancer. The sample was PBMCs, taken after low-dose radiotherapy plus immunotherapy. This sequence joins TRBV5-1 and TRBJ2-4, with a possible D match to TRBD1 (6 bases). The CDR3: CASSLVGSGTKLAKNIQYF. The CDR3 DNA reads as TGCGCCAGCAGCTTGGTTGGTTCCGGGACAAAACTAGCCAAAAACATTCAGTACTTC.